The present T cell receptor beta chain was sequenced within a study of blood T cell repertoires in COVID-19. Study context: The samples span acute and convalescent COVID-19 from the United States, Italy and Spain.

The method was immunoSEQ multiplex PCR; TCRdb's version includes in-frame clones alone and lacks a portion of them. Among 140,000 to 150,000 clones listed, 88% were seen once. In germline, CDR1 is SGHRS, CDR2 YFSETQ. With V trimmed by 7 bases and J by 4 bases, 12 bases remained unmatched. CDR3 length equals 16 residues. The chain is built from TRBV5-1 and TRBJ2-1; 9 positions agree with TRBD1. The receptor's source is a woman aged 25 to 45 with acute COVID-19. Sequenced: PBMCs or T cells enriched from blood (not recorded which). The CDR3 DNA reads as TGCGCCAGCTCAGCCGGGACAGGGCCCATGTACAATGAGCAGTTCTTC. This sequence encodes CASSAGTGPMYNEQFF. Full variable domain (rest looked up from reference TRBV5-1 and TRBJ2-1): KAGVTQTPRYLIKTRGQQVTLSCSPISGHRSVSWYQQTPGQGLQFLFEYFSETQRNKGNFPGRFSGRQFSNSRSEMNVSTLELGDSALYLCASSAGTGPMYNEQFFGPGTRLTVL.